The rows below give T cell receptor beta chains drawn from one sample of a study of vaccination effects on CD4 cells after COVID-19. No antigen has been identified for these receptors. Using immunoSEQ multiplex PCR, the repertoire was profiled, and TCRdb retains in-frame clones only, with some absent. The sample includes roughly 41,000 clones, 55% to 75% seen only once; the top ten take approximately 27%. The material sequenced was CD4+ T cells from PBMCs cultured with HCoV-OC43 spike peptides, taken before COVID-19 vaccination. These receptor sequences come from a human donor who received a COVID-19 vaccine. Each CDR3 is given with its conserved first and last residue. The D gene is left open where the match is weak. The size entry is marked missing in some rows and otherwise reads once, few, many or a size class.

CASSYSTSGGYNEQFF	TGTGCCAGCAGTTACTCCACTAGCGGGGGATACAATGAGCAGTTCTTC	.	TRBD2	TRBV6-2/TRBV6-3	TRBJ2-1
CASSYGQEGLFF	TGTGCCAGCAGTTATGGACAGGAGGGGCTGTTCTTC	.	.	TRBV6-6	TRBJ2-1
CASSLRQGGEAFF	TGTGCCAGCAGTTTAAGGCAGGGGGGAGAAGCTTTCTTT	few	TRBD1	TRBV12-3/TRBV12-4	TRBJ1-1
CASTQMGQGANTGELFF	TGTGCCAGCACCCAGATGGGACAGGGGGCGAACACCGGGGAGCTGTTTTTT	.	TRBD1	TRBV7-6	TRBJ2-2
CASSSTSVYNEQFF	TGTGCCAGCAGCTCTACTAGCGTATACAATGAGCAGTTCTTC	.	TRBD2	TRBV14	TRBJ2-1
CASSFGGYGNTIYF	TGTGCCAGCAGTTTTGGGGGCTACGGAAACACCATATATTTT	.	.	TRBV28	TRBJ1-3
CASSPTWDGPTNTGELFF	TGTGCCAGCAGCCCGACCTGGGACGGGCCCACGAACACCGGGGAGCTGTTTTTT	few	.	TRBV3-1/TRBV3-2	TRBJ2-2
CASSFGRVASEQYF	TGCGCCAGCAGCTTTGGCAGGGTCGCCTCCGAGCAGTACTTC	.	.	TRBV5-1	TRBJ2-7
CASSSVQGTSNQPQHF	TGTGCCAGCAGTTCCGTTCAGGGAACGAGCAATCAGCCCCAGCATTTT	.	.	TRBV6-6	TRBJ1-5
CASSPRDRSYEQYF	TGTGCCAGCTCGCCCCGGGACAGGTCCTACGAGCAGTACTTC	.	TRBD1	TRBV18	TRBJ2-7
CAWSTTNYNEQFF	TGTGCCTGGAGTACCACTAACTACAATGAGCAGTTCTTC	.	.	TRBV30	TRBJ2-1
CASRQGPVQPQHF	TGCGCCAGCAGACAGGGACCGGTTCAGCCCCAGCATTTT	.	.	TRBV10-2	TRBJ1-5
CASSPQGGNQPQHF	TGTGCCAGCAGTCCCCAGGGTGGCAATCAGCCCCAGCATTTT	.	.	TRBV28	TRBJ1-5
CASSFIRAGGTQYF	TGTGCCAGCAGTTTCATTAGGGCGGGTGGGACCCAGTACTTC	once	.	TRBV28	TRBJ2-5
CATTGGSSGNTIYF	TGTGCCACTACAGGGGGATCCTCTGGAAACACCATATATTTT	many	TRBD1	TRBV19	TRBJ1-3
CSVLELGTDNEQFF	TGCAGCGTTCTAGAACTAGGGACTGACAATGAGCAGTTCTTC	.	.	TRBV29-1	TRBJ2-1
CASSYTYNEQFF	TGTGCCAGCAGTTACACGTACAATGAGCAGTTCTTC	.	.	TRBV6-5	TRBJ2-1
CASSPGKGQPQHF	TGTGCCAGCTCACCCGGTAAAGGTCAGCCCCAGCATTTT	few	.	TRBV18	TRBJ1-5
CASSLGGISYEQYF	TGTGCCAGCAGCTTAGGGGGCATCTCCTACGAGCAGTACTTC	.	.	TRBV7-8	TRBJ2-7
CASSVDVQYNSPLHF	TGTGCCAGCAGCGTAGACGTACAGTATAATTCACCCCTCCACTTT	.	.	TRBV9	TRBJ1-6
CASSQEPNSVANEQYF	TGCGCCAGCAGCCAAGAACCCAATAGCGTGGCAAACGAGCAGTACTTC	.	.	TRBV4-1	TRBJ2-7
CASCGLNTGELFF	TGTGCCAGTTGCGGACTGAACACCGGGGAGCTGTTTTTT	.	.	TRBV12-3/TRBV12-4	TRBJ2-2
CASSAGTSGPQETQYF	TGTGCCAGCAGCGCCGGGACTAGCGGGCCCCAAGAGACCCAGTACTTC	.	TRBD2	TRBV9	TRBJ2-5
CASSWDLGVTEAFF	TGTGCCAGCAGCTGGGATCTCGGTGTCACTGAAGCTTTCTTT	.	.	TRBV5-5	TRBJ1-1
CASSIRTGGRIYGYTF	TGTGCCAGTAGTATAAGGACAGGGGGGCGAATCTATGGCTACACCTTC	.	TRBD1	TRBV19	TRBJ1-2
CASSQVSWGTLGYTF	TGTGCCAGCAGCCAAGTGAGCTGGGGAACCCTTGGCTACACCTTC	.	.	TRBV3-1/TRBV3-2	TRBJ1-2
CAWRGFLLGIGLNTEAFF	TGTGCCTGGAGGGGGTTTTTACTGGGTATCGGACTGAACACTGAAGCTTTCTTT	.	.	TRBV30	TRBJ1-1
CASSPGGAKRTEAFF	TGTGCCAGCAGCCCAGGGGGGGCGAAGAGGACTGAAGCTTTCTTT	.	TRBD1	TRBV3-1/TRBV3-2	TRBJ1-1
CASSLQGAKNTEAFF	TGTGCCAGCAGTTTACAGGGGGCCAAGAACACTGAAGCTTTCTTT	once	TRBD1	TRBV28	TRBJ1-1
CASSLDPGFFATQYF	TGTGCCAGCAGCTTAGATCCGGGGTTCTTCGCGACCCAGTACTTC	few	.	TRBV11-2	TRBJ2-5
CASRKRGGDQPQHF	TGTGCCAGCAGGAAAAGGGGGGGTGATCAGCCCCAGCATTTT	.	.	TRBV6-1	TRBJ1-5
CASSHQLLAGGPPYNEQFF	TGTGCCAGCAGCCATCAATTACTAGCGGGAGGGCCCCCCTACAATGAGCAGTTCTTC	.	TRBD2	TRBV11-3	TRBJ2-1
CSVTGIFGTEAFF	TGCAGCGTAACAGGGATCTTTGGCACTGAAGCTTTCTTT	.	.	TRBV29-1	TRBJ1-1
CATSVHQRNGYTF	TGTGCCACCAGCGTACACCAGAGGAATGGCTACACCTTC	.	.	TRBV24-1	TRBJ1-2
CATSDAGTGGTDTQYF	TGTGCCACCAGTGATGCCGGGACAGGGGGCACAGATACGCAGTATTTT	.	TRBD1	TRBV24-1	TRBJ2-3
CASSQGGSTGELFF	TGTGCCAGCAGCCAAGGGGGCAGCACCGGGGAGCTGTTTTTT	.	.	TRBV3-1/TRBV3-2	TRBJ2-2
CAWMRGGTVNTEAFF	TGTGCCTGGATGAGGGGAGGGACAGTGAACACTGAAGCTTTCTTT	.	TRBD1	TRBV30	TRBJ1-1
CASSPRWGGLNTEAFF	TGCGCCAGCAGCCCACGCTGGGGCGGGCTGAACACTGAAGCTTTCTTT	.	.	TRBV4-1	TRBJ1-1
CASSLSGGATGELFF	TGCGCCAGCAGCTTGAGCGGGGGGGCGACCGGGGAGCTGTTTTTT	.	TRBD2	TRBV5-1	TRBJ2-2
CASSLTAGTTPNEQFF	TGTGCCAGCAGCTTAACCGCCGGGACTACCCCCAATGAGCAGTTCTTC	.	TRBD2	TRBV7-3	TRBJ2-1